These 27 T cell receptor beta chains originate from one sample sequenced in a study of blood T cell repertoires in COVID-19. Profiled with immunoSEQ multiplex PCR; TCRdb holds only in-frame clones, not every one. The sample lists about 80,000 clones, less than 90% seen once, with over 4.5% in the top ten. The material sequenced was peripheral blood. The receptors here all came from a man in his sixties with active or convalescent COVID-19.

CDR3 region: CASRPWVGHEKLFF. The CDR3 DNA is TGTGCCAGTAGACCCTGGGTGGGGCATGAAAAACTGTTTTTT. The chain employs TRBV19 and TRBJ1-4, with a possible D match to TRBD1 (5 bases). The CDR3 extends over 14 amino acids. V lost 6 bases, J lost 6 bases, and 14 bases lay in between. Looked up from germline, CDR1 is LNHDA and CDR2 is SQIVND (reference sequence).

Only one count was recorded for this clone. The rearrangement uses TRBV6-5 and TRBJ1-1; TRBD1 matches 10 bases. CDR3 length: 15 residues. Germline lookup yields CDR1 MNHEY and CDR2 SVGAGI. With 7 bases clipped from V and 0 bases from J, the junction kept 5 bases outside the gene matches. The CDR3 DNA is TGTGCCAGCAATTTCGGACAGGGGGTGAACACTGAAGCTTTCTTT. Translation: CASNFGQGVNTEAFF.

V and J are TRBV2 and TRBJ1-6; TRBD1 agrees at 7 bases. With V trimmed by 7 bases and J by 10 bases, 10 bases remained unmatched. The CDR3 is 14 amino acids. CDR1 and CDR2 (germline): SNHLY, FYNNEI. The chain's CDR3 is CASNLKGATSPLHF. The CDR3 nucleotides read TGTGCCAGCAACCTGAAGGGGGCGACCTCACCCCTCCACTTT.

The chain recombines TRBV3-1 (or the pseudogene TRBV3-2) with TRBJ2-7; TRBD2 matches at 9 bases. CDR3 length equals 17 residues. Germline CDR1 is LGHDT and CDR2 is YNNKEL (reference sequence). V dropped 0 bases and J dropped 2; count of bases not matched to a gene: 8. CDR3 in DNA: TGTGCCAGCAGCCAAGAGGAGGCAGCGGGGGGTCCCTACGAGCAGTACTTC. Protein sequence: CASSQEEAAGGPYEQYF.

This clone appeared a single time. The genes are TRBV10-1 and TRBJ1-6; 9 nucleotides line up with TRBD1. Losses at the gene ends were 8 bases for V and 5 bases for J; bases not matched to a gene: 7. This CDR3 spans 15 amino acids. The germline gives CDR1 WNHNN, CDR2 SYGVQD (reference sequence). The CDR3, as DNA: TGCGCCAGCTACAGGGGGCCCCGGCATAATTCACCCCTCCACTTT. Residues: CASYRGPRHNSPLHF.

In this sample, this clone turned up a few times. The chain links TRBV6-5 to TRBJ2-1; D is unresolved. The length of the CDR3 is 15 residues. The V gene lost 6 bases and the J gene lost 10 bases, with 22 bases spanning the gap. The germline CDR1 and CDR2 sequences are MNHEY and SVGAGI. In DNA, the CDR3 is TGTGCCAGCAGATCCCAGGCCCTCAACCTCCTCGAGCAGTTCTTC. Protein: CASRSQALNLLEQFF.

J is TRBJ2-3 and V is TRBV3-1 (or the pseudogene TRBV3-2); D is ambiguous. Trimming took off 1 base at V and 1 base at J, with 9 bases between the two ends. CDR3 size: 15 residues. Germline V gene lookup returns CDR1 LGHDT and CDR2 YNNKEL (reference sequence). The CDR3 protein is CASSQAMAGTDTQYF. In nucleotides, the CDR3 is TGTGCCAGCAGCCAAGCCATGGCCGGCACAGATACGCAGTATTTT.

CDR3 in amino acids: CASSTTNRGGGYTF. The CDR3 bases are TGTGCCAGCAGCACAACCAACAGGGGAGGTGGCTACACCTTC. This chain uses TRBV27 with TRBJ1-2, with 7 bases aligning to TRBD1. This CDR3 is 14 amino acids long. J lost 7 bases, V lost 6 bases, and 11 bases had no gene match. The V gene's germline CDR1 is MNHEY and CDR2 SMNVEV (reference sequence).

The chain uses TRBV29-1 and TRBJ2-3; D possibly corresponds to TRBD2 (5 bases). Per the germline V gene, CDR1 is SQVTM and CDR2 is ANQGSEA. This CDR3 is built from 12 residues. V was clipped by 1 base and J by 4 bases, with 6 bases between them. CDR3 residues: CSVEAGSDTQYF. CDR3 nucleotide sequence: TGCAGCGTTGAAGCGGGATCAGATACGCAGTATTTT.

This chain links TRBV7-6 with TRBJ1-6; possibly TRBD1 for D (5 bases). Trimming removed 3 bases from V and 3 bases from J, with 15 bases in between. This CDR3 contains 17 residues. Germline CDR1 is SGHVS and CDR2 is FNYEAQ. The CDR3 here is CASSLENHQGYNSPLHF. The DNA for the CDR3 is TGTGCCAGCAGCTTGGAAAATCATCAGGGCTATAATTCACCCCTCCACTTT.

This sequence joins TRBV7-2 and TRBJ1-5; 7 positions agree with TRBD1. Germline loops: CDR1 SGHTA, CDR2 FQGNSA. The CDR3 runs to 16 residues. J lost 6 bases, V lost 5 bases, and 13 bases had no gene match. The DNA for the CDR3 is TGTGCCAGCAGCCCGAGTGGAGACAGGGTAGGTCAGCCCCAGCATTTT. It specifies CASSPSGDRVGQPQHF. The full variable domain, rest sourced from reference TRBV7-2 and TRBJ1-5, is GAGVSQSPSNKVTEKGKDVELRCDPISGHTALYWYRQSLGQGLEFLIYFQGNSAPDKSGLPSDRFSAERTGGSVSTLTIQRTQQEDSAVYLCASSPSGDRVGQPQHFGDGTRLSIL.

The chain has TRBV27 and TRBJ2-4; D may be TRBD2 (5 bases). V was shortened by 3 bases and J by 6 bases, with 21 bases between the two germline ends. CDR1 and CDR2 (germline): MNHEY, SMNVEV (reference sequence). This CDR3 is built from 17 residues. The CDR3 coding sequence is TGTGCCAGCAGTTTGAGGGCAATGGGAGTGTCGGGAAACATTCAGTACTTC. It codes for CASSLRAMGVSGNIQYF.

This chain joins TRBV6-5 and TRBJ2-7, with TRBD2 matching over 8 bases. Germline CDR1 reads MNHEY; CDR2 reads SVGAGI. CDR3 length: 15 amino acids. Germline trimming cut 5 bases from V and 7 bases from J; bases unmatched to any gene: 13. This chain's CDR3 is CASSRAGLDRLEQYF. The CDR3 nucleotides read TGTGCCAGCAGTAGGGCGGGACTAGACCGCCTGGAGCAGTACTTC.

The chain recombines TRBV19 with TRBJ1-1; D unresolved. V lost 3 bases and J lost 1, with 12 bases in between. Looked up from germline, CDR1 is LNHDA and CDR2 is SQIVND (reference sequence). CDR3 length: 15 amino acids. The CDR3 region has the DNA TGTGCCAGTAGTATCATTCAGGCCTCGAACACTGAAGCTTTCTTT. This translates into CASSIIQASNTEAFF. Full variable domain (missing parts from reference TRBV19 and TRBJ1-1): DGGITQSPKYLFRKEGQNVTLSCEQNLNHDAMYWYRQDPGQGLRLIYYSQIVNDFQKGDIAEGYSVSREKKESFPLTVTSAQKNPTAFYLCASSIIQASNTEAFFGQGTRLTVV.

As for this clone: Mismatch with germline at one junction end may stem from a read error. The chain links TRBV3-1 (or the pseudogene TRBV3-2) to TRBJ2-1, with 9 bases aligning to TRBD2. Germline V CDR1 and CDR2: LGHDT, YNNKEL (reference sequence). The CDR3 is 14 amino acids. The CDR3 reads CAGSRGRGGNEQFF. The CDR3 DNA sequence: TGTGCCGGCAGCCGAGGGCGGGGGGGCAATGAGCAGTTCTTC.

The V call is TRBV11-2, the J call TRBJ2-1; 8 bases agree with TRBD2. The CDR3 runs 15 residues. Germline V gene sequence: CDR1 SGHAT, CDR2 FQNNGV. V was clipped by 0 bases and J by 9 bases; unmatched bases: 7. The CDR3 DNA reads TGTGCCAGCAGCTTAGACTTTCATGCGGGGGGTGAGCAGTTCTTC. Translating gives CASSLDFHAGGEQFF.

This chain connects TRBV2 to TRBJ1-2; D not resolved. V lost 3 bases to trimming and J lost 4 bases, with 18 bases between them. Germline V CDR1 and CDR2: SNHLY, FYNNEI. This CDR3 spans 16 amino acids. The CDR3 DNA follows: TGTGCCAGCAGTGAGTCCGCAGGCGATTCCTTCTATGGCTACACCTTC. It is translated as CASSESAGDSFYGYTF. Based on the CDR3 plus reference TRBV2 and TRBJ1-2, the full variable domain is EPEVTQTPSHQVTQMGQEVILRCVPISNHLYFYWYRQILGQKVEFLVSFYNNEISEKSEIFDDQFSVERPDGSNFTLKIRSTKLEDSAMYFCASSESAGDSFYGYTFGSGTRLTVV.

This rearrangement joins TRBV2 to TRBJ1-2; 7 bases align to TRBD1. V was clipped by 4 bases and J by 4 bases; unmatched bases: 6. CDR3 length: 14 amino acids. Germline V CDR1 and CDR2: SNHLY, FYNNEI. DNA for the CDR3: TGTGCCAGCAGTGGACAGGGAAAGGTCTATGGCTACACCTTC. Translated, it gives CASSGQGKVYGYTF.

This chain links TRBV27 with TRBJ2-7; a weak D match, TRBD1 (5 bases). The germline CDR1 and CDR2 sequences are MNHEY and SMNVEV (reference sequence). V lost 3 bases and J lost 3, with 15 bases in between. The CDR3 extends over 15 amino acids. CDR3: CASSLAIGDGYEQYF. In nucleotides, the CDR3 is TGTGCCAGCAGTTTGGCTATAGGGGATGGCTACGAGCAGTACTTC.

The V and J genes are TRBV3-1 (or the pseudogene TRBV3-2) and TRBJ1-1, with D perhaps TRBD1 (5 bases). The germline V gene has CDR1 LGHDT and CDR2 YNNKEL (reference sequence). CDR3 length: 15 amino acids. V lost 0 bases to trimming and J lost 1 base, with 9 bases between them. The CDR3 region is CASSQDPGGNTEAFF. The CDR3 bases are TGTGCCAGCAGCCAAGATCCCGGGGGGAACACTGAAGCTTTCTTT.

V is TRBV6-6 and J is TRBJ1-1, with no clear D. V lost 4 bases, J lost 5 bases, and 8 bases lay in between. CDR3 length: 12 amino acids. Germline V gene sequence: CDR1 MNHNY, CDR2 SVGAGI (reference sequence). For the CDR3, the DNA is TGTGCCAGCAGTTTCCGCGGGACTGAAGCTTTCTTT. Its protein is CASSFRGTEAFF.

The chain combines TRBV28 with TRBJ2-7, with TRBD2 matching over 11 bases. This CDR3 has 15 amino acids. Losses at the gene ends were 5 bases for V and 4 bases for J; bases not matched to a gene: 7. The V gene's germline CDR1 is MDHEN and CDR2 SYDVKM. The CDR3 DNA reads as TGTGCCAGCAGTACAGTAGCGGGGGGGCCGTACGAGCAGTACTTC. Its protein product is CASSTVAGGPYEQYF.

The CDR3 spells CASSMMDRFVISNQPQHF. In DNA, the CDR3 is TGTGCCAGTAGTATGATGGACAGGTTTGTTATTAGCAATCAGCCCCAGCATTTT. The chain joins TRBV19 to TRBJ1-5; 7 positions match TRBD1. V lost 3 bases to trimming and J lost 0 bases; unmatched junction nucleotides: 11. CDR1 LNHDA and CDR2 SQIVND come from the germline V gene (reference sequence). This CDR3 region has 18 residues.

The chain uses TRBV23-1 and TRBJ1-1, with D possibly TRBD1 on 6 matching bases. TRBV23-1 is reported as an ORF; its role is uncertain. V lost 8 bases and J lost 2, with 15 bases in between. The length of the CDR3 is 14 residues. In DNA, the CDR3 is TGCGCCAGCGTACAGGACAGCCCTAACACTGAAGCTTTCTTT. Its protein product is CASVQDSPNTEAFF.

V and J are TRBV7-2 and TRBJ2-2; 7 bases map to TRBD2. Germline CDR1 SGHTA, CDR2 FQGNSA. Unmatched junction bases numbered 10, after V lost 6 bases and J lost 0 bases. CDR3 size: 17 residues. The CDR3 region is CASSGSGVFANTGELFF. The CDR3, as DNA: TGTGCCAGCAGTGGGAGCGGGGTGTTCGCGAACACCGGGGAGCTGTTTTTT.

The chain employs TRBV7-2 and TRBJ2-3; the D is unclear. The CDR3 consists of 12 residues. V was trimmed by 6 bases and J by 0 bases, leaving 4 bases between them. The germline gives CDR1 SGHTA, CDR2 FQGNSA. CDR3 sequence reads: CASSYSTDTQYF. CDR3 bases: TGTGCCAGCAGTTATAGCACAGATACGCAGTATTTT.

The rearrangement uses TRBV7-3 and TRBJ1-2, with 7 bases lining up with TRBD1. This CDR3 contains 13 residues. Trimming cost V 4 bases and J 2 bases; bases outside gene matches: 1. Germline V CDR1 and CDR2: SGHTA, FQGTGA. CDR3 loop: CASSSGQNYGYTF. Here the CDR3 DNA reads TGTGCCAGCAGCTCGGGACAGAACTATGGCTACACCTTC.